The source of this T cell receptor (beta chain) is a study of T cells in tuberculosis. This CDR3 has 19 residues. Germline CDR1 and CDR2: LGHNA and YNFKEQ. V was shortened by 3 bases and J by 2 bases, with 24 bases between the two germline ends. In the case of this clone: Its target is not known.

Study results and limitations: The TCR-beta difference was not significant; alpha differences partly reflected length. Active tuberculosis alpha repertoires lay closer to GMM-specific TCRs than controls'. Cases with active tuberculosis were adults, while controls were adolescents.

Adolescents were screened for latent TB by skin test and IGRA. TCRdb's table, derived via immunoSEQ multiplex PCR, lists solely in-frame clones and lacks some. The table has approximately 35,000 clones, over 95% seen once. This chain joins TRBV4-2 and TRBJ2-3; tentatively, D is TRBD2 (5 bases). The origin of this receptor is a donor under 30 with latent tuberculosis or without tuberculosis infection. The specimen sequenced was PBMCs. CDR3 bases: TGTGCCAGCAGCCATCCGCTAGCCTCAACGAGCTCGGACACAGATACGCAGTATTTT. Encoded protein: CASSHPLASTSSDTDTQYF.